This T cell receptor (beta chain) stems from a study of neoadjuvant nivolumab and ipilimumab in lung cancer. Overall study results and limits: Only two of four nivolumab-treated tumors gained richness and clonality by surgery. Resected tumors had greater TCR richness and clonality than uninvolved lung. Only a single major-pathologic-response sample was available for clonality analysis. Only a small number of samples underwent TCR sequencing.

This clone came up a few times. The antigen remains undetermined. Data came from immunoSEQ multiplex PCR; TCRdb stores just in-frame clones and leaves some out. The table includes roughly 45,000 clones, around 89% detected once. The CDR3 covers 12 residues. V dropped 3 bases and J dropped 8 bases, with 10 bases sitting between them. From germline, CDR1 is MRHNA and CDR2 SNTAGT. V and J are TRBV6-4 and TRBJ1-2; D is perhaps TRBD1 (6 bases). The input for sequencing was blood, taken before neoadjuvant nivolumab, alone or with ipilimumab. The sequence derives from an adult with non-small cell lung cancer. Some clones in this sample may be carry-over from other donors' samples. CDR3 bases: TGTGCCAGCAGTGAGACAGGCGTGGGCTACACCTTC. Translated: CASSETGVGYTF.